This T cell receptor beta chain is drawn from a study of chemoradiotherapy in HPV16-positive cancers (dated by TCRdb to 2022 to 2024). Study-level background: Using functional T-cell assays on cells from a couple of HPV16-positive patients, the researchers defined candidate HPV-specific T-cell clones and common TCR motifs. The study asked whether T-cell immunity against the HPV oncoproteins E6 and E7 changes during chemoradiotherapy and whether it affects survival. The candidate HPV-specific TCRs and motifs were then tracked in TCR repertoires from 80 to 95 patients with HPV-related cancers. General findings and caveats noted by the study authors: In HPV16-positive patients, expansion of HPV-responsive T cells during chemoradiotherapy was found to be associated with improved recurrence-free survival. Expansion of candidate HPV-specific clones and E7-related TCR motifs was observed in the tumor microenvironment during treatment, whereas no such expansion was observed for non-HPV-specific T cells. Only two HPV16-positive patients were used to derive the functional definition of HPV-specific T cells, and the survival association was reported for HPV16-positive patients.

Based on the germline V gene, the CDR1 and CDR2 sequences are SQVTM and ANQGSEA. From the cysteine through the phenylalanine, the CDR3 covers 12 amino acids. The kept DNA is CDR3 alone, 36 bases in frame from the first base. Repertoires were sampled multiple times during chemoradiotherapy, which allowed clonal expansion in the tumor microenvironment to be followed. Note on this clone: Its antigen is still unknown. One end of the junction does not line up with germline, which may come from a read error.

Libraries came from the immunoSEQ multiplex PCR assay. Entries here come from immuneACCESS through TCRdb and include only in-frame sequences with V and J called. Some clones fail to appear in such tables; in the studies checked, an unresolved V gene covers under half of the shortfall, and the cause of the remainder is unknown. Recorded for this sample are 65,000 to 80,000 clones; almost 90% of them occurred a single time. 4% to 5% of the sample goes to the ten largest clones. The receptor's source is a human donor with HPV-associated anogenital cancer. Sequenced here: blood, sampled from a patient who underwent chemoradiotherapy. This chain joins TRBV29-1 to TRBJ2-1; the D gene is perhaps TRBD1 or TRBD2, as each covers 5 bases. The DNA sequence follows: TGCAGCGTTCATCGGGGTGGGGACCGTATTATCTTC. Its translation reads: CSVHRGGDRIIF.